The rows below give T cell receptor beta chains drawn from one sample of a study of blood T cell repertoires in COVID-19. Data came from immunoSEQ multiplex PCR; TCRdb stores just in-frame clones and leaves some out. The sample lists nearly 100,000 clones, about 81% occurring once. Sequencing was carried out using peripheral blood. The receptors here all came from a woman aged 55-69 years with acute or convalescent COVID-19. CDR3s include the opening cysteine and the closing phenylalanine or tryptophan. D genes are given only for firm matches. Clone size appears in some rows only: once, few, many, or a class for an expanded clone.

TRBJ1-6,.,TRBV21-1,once,CASSKVEGANSPLHF,TGTGCCAGCAGCAAAGTTGAGGGGGCTAATTCACCCCTCCACTTT
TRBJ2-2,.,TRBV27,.,CAGTLGANTGELFF,TGTGCCGGCACCTTAGGGGCGAACACCGGGGAGCTGTTTTTT
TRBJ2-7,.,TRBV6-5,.,CASSYLGGTEQYF,TGTGCCAGCAGTTACTTGGGGGGGACAGAGCAGTACTTC
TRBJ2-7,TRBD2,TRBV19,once,CASSTRTWGGSYEQYF,TGTGCCAGTAGTACACGAACTTGGGGGGGTTCCTACGAGCAGTACTTC
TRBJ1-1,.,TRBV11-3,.,CASSFNSLNTEAFF,TGTGCCAGCAGCTTTAACAGTTTGAACACTGAAGCTTTCTTT
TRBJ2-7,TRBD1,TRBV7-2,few,CASSLTQGAYEQYF,TGTGCCAGCAGCTTAACGCAGGGGGCTTACGAGCAGTACTTC
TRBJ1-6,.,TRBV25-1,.,CASSEFAGFDSPLHF,TGTGCCAGCAGTGAATTCGCAGGGTTCGATTCACCCCTCCACTTT
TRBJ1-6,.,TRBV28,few,CASISRGVWNSPLHF,TGTGCCAGCATATCTCGGGGGGTTTGGAATTCACCCCTCCACTTT
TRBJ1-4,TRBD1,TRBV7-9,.,CASSTGGRHEKLFF,TGTGCCAGCAGCACAGGGGGGAGGCATGAAAAACTGTTTTTT
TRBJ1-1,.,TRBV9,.,CASSEIGGALTEAFF,TGTGCCAGCAGCGAGATCGGAGGGGCGCTTACTGAAGCTTTCTTT
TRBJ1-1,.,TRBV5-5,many,CASRLGQTTMNTVTEAFF,TGTGCCAGCAGGCTGGGACAAACGACCATGAACACTGTCACTGAAGCTTTCTTT
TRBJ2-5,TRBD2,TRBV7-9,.,CASQFGTSGLSKGSQYF,TGTGCCAGCCAATTTGGGACTAGCGGTCTCTCAAAGGGGAGCCAGTACTTC
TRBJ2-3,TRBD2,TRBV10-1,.,CASSESVLAGARTTQYF,TGCGCCAGCAGTGAGTCGGTTCTAGCGGGAGCTCGGACGACGCAGTATTTT
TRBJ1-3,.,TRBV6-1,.,CASSEGGEYTIYF,TGTGCCAGCAGTGAAGGGGGGGAGTACACCATATATTTT
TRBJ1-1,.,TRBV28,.,CASSWGRVRTEAFF,TGTGCCAGCAGTTGGGGCAGGGTAAGAACTGAAGCTTTCTTT
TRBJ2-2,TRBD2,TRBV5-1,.,CASSHGGTNTGELFF,TGCGCCAGCAGCCACGGGGGGACGAACACCGGGGAGCTGTTTTTT
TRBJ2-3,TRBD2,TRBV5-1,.,CASSLPKLAGSTDTQYF,TGCGCCAGCAGCTTGCCTAAACTAGCGGGGAGCACAGATACGCAGTATTTT
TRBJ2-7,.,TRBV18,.,CASSPRRDSSYEQYF,TGTGCCAGCTCCCCAAGGCGGGACAGCTCCTACGAGCAGTACTTC
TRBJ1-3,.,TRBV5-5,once,CASRHRESGNTIYF,TGTGCCAGCCGTCACAGGGAATCTGGAAACACCATATATTTT
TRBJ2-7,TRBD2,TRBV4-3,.,CASSQDLWTSPNYEQYF,TGCGCCAGCAGCCAAGATCTCTGGACTAGCCCAAACTACGAGCAGTACTTC
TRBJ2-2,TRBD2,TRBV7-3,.,CASSLSGGASTGELFF,TGTGCCAGCAGCTTAAGCGGGGGGGCCTCCACCGGGGAGCTGTTTTTT
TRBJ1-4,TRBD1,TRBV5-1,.,CASSLAGQGDRANEKLFF,TGCGCCAGCAGCTTGGCAGGACAGGGGGATCGCGCTAATGAAAAACTGTTTTTT
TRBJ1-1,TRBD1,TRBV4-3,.,CASSLKLTGMNTEAFF,TGCGCCAGCAGCTTGAAACTGACAGGGATGAACACTGAAGCTTTCTTT
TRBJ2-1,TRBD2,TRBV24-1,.,CATSVGGGLADNEQFF,TGTGCCACCAGTGTCGGTGGCGGACTAGCGGACAATGAGCAGTTCTTC
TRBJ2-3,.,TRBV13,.,CASSLAGRSTDTQYF,TGTGCCAGCAGCCTGGCGGGGCGAAGCACAGATACGCAGTATTTT
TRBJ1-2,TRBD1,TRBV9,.,CASSVDPGQGDYGYTF,TGTGCCAGCAGCGTCGACCCCGGACAGGGCGACTATGGCTACACCTTC
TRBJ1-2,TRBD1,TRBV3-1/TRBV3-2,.,CASSPGQVFGYTF,TGTGCCAGCAGCCCCGGACAGGTCTTTGGCTACACCTTC
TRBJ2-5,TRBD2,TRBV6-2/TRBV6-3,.,CASSYPGTSGGSRETQYF,TGTGCCAGCAGTTATCCCGGGACTAGCGGGGGGTCTCGAGAGACCCAGTACTTC
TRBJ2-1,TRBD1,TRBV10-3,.,CAISVRDRDSDYNEQFF,TGTGCCATCAGTGTCCGGGACAGGGATAGCGACTACAATGAGCAGTTCTTC
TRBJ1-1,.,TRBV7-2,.,CASSLDRYGTEAFF,TGTGCCAGCAGCTTAGACAGATATGGGACTGAAGCTTTCTTT